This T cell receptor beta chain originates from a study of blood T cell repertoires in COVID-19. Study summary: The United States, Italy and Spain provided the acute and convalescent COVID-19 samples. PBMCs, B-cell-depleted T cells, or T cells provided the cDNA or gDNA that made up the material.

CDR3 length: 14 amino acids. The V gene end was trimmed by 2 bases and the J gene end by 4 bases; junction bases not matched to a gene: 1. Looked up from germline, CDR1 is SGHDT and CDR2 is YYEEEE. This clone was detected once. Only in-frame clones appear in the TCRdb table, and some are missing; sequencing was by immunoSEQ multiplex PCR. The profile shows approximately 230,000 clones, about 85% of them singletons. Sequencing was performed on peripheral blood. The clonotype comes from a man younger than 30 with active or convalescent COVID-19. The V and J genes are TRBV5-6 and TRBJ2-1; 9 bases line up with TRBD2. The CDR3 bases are TGTGCCAGCAGCTTTACTAGCGGGTACAATGAGCAGTTCTTC. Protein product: CASSFTSGYNEQFF. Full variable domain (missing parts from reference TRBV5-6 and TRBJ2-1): DAGVTQSPTHLIKTRGQQVTLRCSPKSGHDTVSWYQQALGQGPQFIFQYYEEEERQRGNFPDRFSGHQFPNYSSELNVNALLLGDSALYLCASSFTSGYNEQFFGPGTRLTVL.